The clone carrying this TCR beta chain was found many times. In the library, each TCR cDNA molecule bore its own unique molecular identifier. TCRdb fed the 5' RACE reads into MiXCR, producing one record per CDR3 protein. The repertoire holds over 14,000 distinct CDR3 sequences, with approximately 11% as singletons. In germline, CDR1 is MGHRA, CDR2 YSYEKL. The CDR3 contains 15 residues. The V gene lost 0 bases and the J gene lost 3 bases, with 11 bases spanning the gap. The data were taken from a study of spatial heterogeneity in lung cancer. Time point here: sample taken at primary tumor resection. Material for sequencing was whole RNA from tumor, nontumor lung or frozen PBMC, left unsorted. Samples came from 60 to 75 TRACERx patients with untreated early-stage lung cancer.

The sequence came from a female donor with early-stage non-small cell lung cancer. The V call is TRBV4-1, the J call TRBJ1-1; tentatively, D is TRBD1 (5 bases). Specimen: PBMCs, collected at surgery. CDR3 sequence: CASSQDLGGHTEAFF. CDR3 nucleotides: TGCGCCAGCAGCCAAGATCTTGGGGGTCACACTGAAGCTTTCTTT.